Described below is a single T cell receptor (beta chain) sequence and its context. Its antigen is not identified. V lost 1 base and J lost 5; bases outside the gene matches: 12. Per the germline V gene, CDR1 is SGHRS and CDR2 is YFSETQ. CDR3 length equals 16 residues. This sample is drawn from a study of a mutant IDH1 vaccine in newly diagnosed glioma. The time point denotes: week 47, end of study. Vaccination comprised doses that each held 300 ug of mutant IDH1 20-mer peptide, plus topical imiquimod. Sequenced by immunoSEQ multiplex PCR; TCRdb stores in-frame clones only, minus some. The data show 31,000 or so clones, roughly four fifths seen once.

Sample: PBMCs, taken from a glioma patient whose treatment included an IDH1 peptide vaccine. The chain recombines TRBV5-1 with TRBJ2-7; 7 nucleotides line up with TRBD1. The clonotype was recovered from a young man with glioma. This CDR3 reads CASSLIGTVTPDEQYF. The CDR3 DNA reads TGCGCCAGCAGCTTGATTGGGACAGTGACTCCTGACGAGCAGTACTTC.